This T cell receptor beta chain was recorded in a study of regulatory T cells in long-lasting Graves disease. Noted time point: newly diagnosed GD, antithyroid drugs for less than 3 months. The TCR library was made from RNA extracted from PBMCs. Patients came through an endocrinology department, and that department was in Xi'an, China. V shed 7 bases and J shed 1 base, with 13 bases lying between them. The length of the CDR3 is 14 residues. Germline lookup yields CDR1 SGHAT and CDR2 FQNNGV. The table lists this clonotype with many counts. TCR beta libraries were built with iRepertoire HTBI primers and Arm-PCR of CDR3 regions. TCRdb redid the calling of the multiplex PCR reads with MiXCR, one entry per CDR3 protein. The profile covers 350,000 to 450,000 distinct CDR3 sequences, with 15% appearing a single time and around 17% taken by the ten largest. These data also featured in a second study, about T cells in Graves' hyperthyroidism and ophthalmopathy. That work contributes: Stable hyperthyroidism: no ophthalmopathy progression over 18 months of follow-up.

The sequenced sample was peripheral blood mononuclear cells (PBMCs), obtained at new diagnosis, from a patient treated with antithyroid drugs. This sequence was found in a woman between 25 and 40 years old with Graves disease. The chain carries TRBV11-2 and TRBJ1-1, with D hard to call. The CDR3 DNA follows: TGTGCCAGCAATTCAGCTTTTTCGAACACTGAAGCTTTCTTT. Translated, it gives CASNSAFSNTEAFF.